This paragraph covers one TCR beta chain sequence. The data were taken from a study of T cell changes during pregnancy in multiple sclerosis. Only in-frame clones appear in the TCRdb table, and some are missing; sequencing was by immunoSEQ multiplex PCR. The data show 33,000 or so clones, about 91% seen once. Germline V gene lookup returns CDR1 SGHVS and CDR2 FNYEAQ. This CDR3 is built from 15 residues. Trimming cost V 4 bases and J 3 bases; bases outside gene matches: 2. The genes are TRBV7-6 and TRBJ2-6, with 8 bases matching TRBD1. This TCR was sampled from a female donor with multiple sclerosis, enrolled in a pregnancy study. This specimen was CD8+ T cells from peripheral blood mononuclear cells, taken in the second trimester of pregnancy. In DNA form, the CDR3 reads TGTGCCAGCAGCTCACAGGGGGATGGGGCCAACGTCCTGACTTTC. Translated: CASSSQGDGANVLTF.